This T cell receptor beta chain was identified during a study of T cell repertoires in cytomegalovirus infection (dated by TCRdb to about 2019). Some background on the complete study: The HLA type of each donor mattered for the analysis, because public TCR beta signatures pointed to carriage of CMV infection along with the matching HLA type.

CDR1 and CDR2 are read off the germline V gene as SQVTM and ANQGSEA. The CDR3, cysteine through phenylalanine, is 12 amino acids long. The entry retains the CDR3 DNA only, 36 bases that are in frame from base 1. Overall study outcomes, separate from this receptor: Cumulative frequency of public TCR beta family members discriminated carriers of CMV infection plus the relevant HLA type in this cohort and an independent approximately 350-donor cohort. The ex vivo response was dominated by HLA-C-restricted CMV-specific TCR beta clonotypes, which also provided the single most frequent clonotype in two of eight donors.

Sequenced using an Illumina HiSeq 1500. The public reads were reprocessed in TCRdb via fastp at Q25 and MiXCR, keeping in-frame beta chains. Rows are unified per CDR3 protein, each entry keeping the most common DNA and genes. The sample profile shows roughly 200,000 distinct CDR3 sequences; roughly 9.8% of them were found once. The top ten hold roughly 5% of the sample. As to this clonotype: No antigen is known for it. The junction does not match germline at one end; this may be a read error.

The sample taken for sequencing was PBMCs. Recombination linked TRBV29-1 to TRBJ2-7, and 11 junction bases match TRBD1. The clonotype was recovered from a human donor in good health (CMV status not recorded). Some clones in this sample may be carry-over from other donors' samples. The CDR3: CSGSDRGLERYF. The DNA is as follows: TGCAGCGGCTCGGACAGGGGGCTCGAGCGGTACTTC.